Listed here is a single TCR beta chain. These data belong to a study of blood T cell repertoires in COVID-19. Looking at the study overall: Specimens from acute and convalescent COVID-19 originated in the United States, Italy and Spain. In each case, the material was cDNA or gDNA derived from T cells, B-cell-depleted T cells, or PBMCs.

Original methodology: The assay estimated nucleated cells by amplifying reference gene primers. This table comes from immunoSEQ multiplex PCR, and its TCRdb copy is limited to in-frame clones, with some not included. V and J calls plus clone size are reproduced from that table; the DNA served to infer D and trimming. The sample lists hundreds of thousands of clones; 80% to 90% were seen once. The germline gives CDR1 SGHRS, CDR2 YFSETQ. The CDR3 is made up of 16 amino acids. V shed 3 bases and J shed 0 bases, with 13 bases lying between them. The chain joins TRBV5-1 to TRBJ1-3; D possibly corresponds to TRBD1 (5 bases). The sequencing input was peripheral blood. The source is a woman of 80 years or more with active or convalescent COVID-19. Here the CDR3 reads CASSSGRAFSGNTIYF. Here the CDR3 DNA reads TGCGCCAGCAGCTCAGGGAGGGCTTTCTCTGGAAACACCATATATTTT.